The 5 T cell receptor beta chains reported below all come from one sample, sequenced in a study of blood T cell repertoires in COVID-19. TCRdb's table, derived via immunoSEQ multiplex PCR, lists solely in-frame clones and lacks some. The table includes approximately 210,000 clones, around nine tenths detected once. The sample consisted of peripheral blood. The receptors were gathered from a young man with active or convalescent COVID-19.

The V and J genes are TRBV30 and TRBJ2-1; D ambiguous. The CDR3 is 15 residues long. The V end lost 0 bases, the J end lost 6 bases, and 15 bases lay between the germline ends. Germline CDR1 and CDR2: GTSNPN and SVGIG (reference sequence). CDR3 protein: CAWSVGFGLGNEQFF. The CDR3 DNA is TGTGCCTGGAGTGTTGGGTTTGGGCTTGGCAATGAGCAGTTCTTC.

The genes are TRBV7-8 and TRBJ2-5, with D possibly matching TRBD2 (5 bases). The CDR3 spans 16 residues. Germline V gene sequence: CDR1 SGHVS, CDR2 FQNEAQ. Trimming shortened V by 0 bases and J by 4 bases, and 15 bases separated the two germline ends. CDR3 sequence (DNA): TGTGCCAGCAGCTTAGCGCGGGTGTTCGGAGGAGAGACCCAGTACTTC. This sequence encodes CASSLARVFGGETQYF.

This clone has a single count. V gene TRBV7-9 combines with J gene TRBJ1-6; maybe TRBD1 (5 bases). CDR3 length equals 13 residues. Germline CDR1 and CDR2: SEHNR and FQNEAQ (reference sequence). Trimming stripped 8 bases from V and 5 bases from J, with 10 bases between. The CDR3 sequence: CASADRDNSPLHF. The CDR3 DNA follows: TGTGCCAGCGCCGACAGAGATAATTCACCCCTCCACTTT.

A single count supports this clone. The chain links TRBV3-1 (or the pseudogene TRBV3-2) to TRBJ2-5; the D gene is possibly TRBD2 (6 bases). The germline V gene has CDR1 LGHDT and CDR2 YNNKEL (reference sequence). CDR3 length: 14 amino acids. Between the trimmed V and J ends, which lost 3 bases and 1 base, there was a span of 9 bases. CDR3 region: CASSHSGVQETQYF. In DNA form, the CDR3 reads TGTGCCAGCAGCCATTCGGGGGTCCAAGAGACCCAGTACTTC.

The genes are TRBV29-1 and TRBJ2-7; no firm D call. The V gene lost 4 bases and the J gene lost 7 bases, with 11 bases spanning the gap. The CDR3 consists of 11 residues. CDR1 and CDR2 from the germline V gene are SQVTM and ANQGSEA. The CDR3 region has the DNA TGCAGCGTTGTTAGCCTCGGGGAGCAGTACTTC. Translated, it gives CSVVSLGEQYF.